The T cell receptor beta chain under discussion was sequenced for a study of T cell clonality in common variable immunodeficiency. About this clone: As yet, its antigen is unknown.

General study findings and limits: Reportedly, TCR beta sequences from common variable immunodeficiency showed fewer deletions and N-nucleotide insertions. CVID subjects showed higher TCRbeta clonality than healthy controls. Compared with controls, CVID subjects had fewer shared TCRbeta clones.

Equal genomic DNA amounts from CVID and control samples were sequenced. The data were produced by immunoSEQ multiplex PCR, yet TCRdb's version contains in-frame clones alone and is incomplete. Listed here are about 52,000 clones without any singletons, the top ten holding around 3.7%. Specimen: peripheral blood mononuclear cells. This sequence originates from a person between 18 and 75 years old in good health.

The chain's CDR3 is CASSIGLGDLLQYGYTF. CDR3 DNA (partial): TGTGCCAGTAGTATAGGTCTTGGGGACTTACTCCAGTATGGC. This rearrangement joins TRBV19 to TRBJ1-2; D possibly corresponds to TRBD1 (5 bases). The CDR3 end falls 3 residues outside the read, so it is completed with the germline J gene. Per the germline V gene, CDR1 is LNHDA and CDR2 is SQIVND (reference sequence). The CDR3 sequence is 17 residues long. V was shortened by 1 base and J by 5 bases, with 20 bases between the two germline ends.